Below are 27 T cell receptor beta chains sequenced from a single sample in a study of metastatic and nonmetastatic thyroid tumors (dated by TCRdb to the early 2020s). The library was produced with PCR. Sequencing took place on an Illumina HiSeq 4000. TCRdb handled the public reads itself, with Q25 trimming in fastp and clone calling in MiXCR, and kept productive beta chains. Present in this sample are 32,000 or so clones, about 18% of which were seen just once. The ten largest clones add up to 6.5% to 8% of the sample. No treatment had been received by any patient before thyroid surgery. The specimen sequenced was blood. The receptor set was obtained from a female donor with papillary thyroid cancer or a benign thyroid nodule (not recorded which). Some clones in this sample may be carry-over from other donors' samples.

The CDR3 DNA follows: TGTGCCAGCAGCCCGGGGAACACGGAGACCCAGTACTTC. Its protein is CASSPGNTETQYF. The chain combines TRBV27 with TRBJ2-5, with D possibly matching TRBD2 (5 bases). CDR3 length: 13 amino acids. Trimming shortened V by 6 bases and J by 5 bases, and 13 bases separated the two germline ends. Germline CDR1 and CDR2: MNHEY and SMNVEV (reference sequence).

The genes are TRBV20-1 and TRBJ2-7; TRBD2 matches 9 bases. Germline CDR1 and CDR2: DFQATT and SNEGSKA (reference sequence). This CDR3 region has 15 residues. V dropped 5 bases and J dropped 2; count of bases not matched to a gene: 10. CDR3 in DNA: TGCAGTGCTGTCCCGACTAGCGGACACACCTACGAGCAGTACTTC. It codes for CSAVPTSGHTYEQYF.

A word on this clone: One end of the junction does not line up with germline, which may come from a read error. The J gene is TRBJ1-6, the V gene TRBV10-1; no definite D call. Germline V gives CDR1 WNHNN, CDR2 SYGVQD (reference sequence). The CDR3 is 16 residues long. CDR3 sequence (DNA): TGCGCCAGCGGTTACACCTACCCCTCCTATAATTCACCCCTCAACTTT. Translating it yields CASGYTYPSYNSPLNF.

This clone is termed medium-sized. The genes are TRBV5-5 and TRBJ1-3, with 8 bases aligning to TRBD1. Germline loops: CDR1 SGHKS, CDR2 YYEKEE (reference sequence). V lost 3 bases to trimming and J lost 6 bases; unmatched junction nucleotides: 5. The CDR3 has 14 amino acids. CDR3 bases: TGTGCCAGCAGCTCGACAGGGGCTGTAAACACCATATATTTT. Encoded protein: CASSSTGAVNTIYF.

This clone was seen more than once but under ten times. This chain links TRBV6-2 or TRBV6-3 with TRBJ2-7, with D unresolved. The V gene lost 6 bases and the J gene lost 6 bases, with 12 bases spanning the gap. The CDR3 consists of 12 residues. CDR1 is MNHEY, CDR2 SVGEGT, per germline. The CDR3 region is CASRPPVSEQYF. CDR3 nucleotides: TGTGCCAGCAGACCTCCGGTAAGCGAGCAGTACTTC.

This chain connects TRBV24-1 to TRBJ2-1, with D uncertain. The CDR3 runs 15 residues. Between the trimmed V and J ends, which lost 2 bases and 8 bases, there was a span of 15 bases. From germline, CDR1 is KGHDR and CDR2 SFDVKD. The CDR3 coding sequence is TGTGCCACCAGTGATTCCAGGTTCAGGTGCGATGAGCAGTTCTTC. This gives the protein CATSDSRFRCDEQFF.

This clone has at least ten counts. The chain carries TRBV19 and TRBJ2-6; 10 positions match TRBD1. Germline V lookup: CDR1 LNHDA, CDR2 SQIVND (reference sequence). The CDR3 sequence is 18 residues long. The J segment lost 3 bases and the V segment lost 6 bases, leaving 11 bases of the junction unmatched. CDR3 nucleotide sequence: TGTGCCAGTAGCGCCCGGACAGGGGGTCCCCTTGGGGCCAACGTCCTGACTTTC. Amino acids: CASSARTGGPLGANVLTF.

This clone is termed medium-sized. The rearrangement joins TRBV11-3 to TRBJ1-3; D unresolved. With 2 bases removed from V and 2 bases from J, the gap between germline ends came to 13 bases. The length of the CDR3 is 16 residues. Germline CDR1 is SGHNT and CDR2 is YENEEA. CDR3: CASSLISGPTGNTIYF. The CDR3 region has the DNA TGTGCCAGCAGCTTAATTTCCGGGCCGACTGGAAACACCATATATTTT.

The sample holds a few counts of this clone. V gene TRBV25-1 combines with J gene TRBJ2-1; TRBD2 matches 9 bases. The CDR3 spans 18 residues. The trim removed 2 bases at V and 3 bases at J, leaving 11 bases unmatched. From germline, CDR1 is MGHDK and CDR2 SYGVNS. For the CDR3, the DNA is TGTGCCAGCAGTGAAAATATTGAGGGACTAGCCAGCTACAATGAGCAGTTCTTC. Translation gives CASSENIEGLASYNEQFF.

This clone occurred many times. The genes are TRBV20-1 and TRBJ2-3, with D possibly matching TRBD2 (6 bases). CDR1 and CDR2 from the germline V gene are DFQATT and SNEGSKA (reference sequence). This CDR3 comprises 14 residues. V lost 3 bases and J 0 bases, leaving 10 bases between the germline ends. The chain's CDR3 is CSASWGVSTDTQYF. The CDR3 DNA follows: TGCAGTGCTAGTTGGGGGGTAAGCACAGATACGCAGTATTTT.

The rearrangement joins TRBV20-1 to TRBJ2-1; possibly TRBD2 for D (6 bases). This CDR3 is 14 amino acids long. CDR1 is DFQATT and CDR2 is SNEGSKA in the germline V gene (reference sequence). Deletions cut 6 bases from V and 7 bases from J, with 19 bases between. The CDR3 loop reads CSARRGGPGNEQFF. CDR3 DNA: TGCAGTGCCCGGAGAGGAGGGCCTGGAAATGAGCAGTTCTTC.

The V call is TRBV24-1, the J call TRBJ2-7; tentatively, D is TRBD1 (5 bases). Germline CDR1 KGHDR, CDR2 SFDVKD. This CDR3 comprises 13 residues. The V and J ends lost 4 bases and 13 bases respectively, with 19 bases between them. The CDR3 sequence is CATSDRHGHPVYF. The CDR3 bases are TGTGCCACCAGTGACCGTCATGGACACCCCGTTTACTTC.

The chain combines TRBV24-1 with TRBJ2-5, with 7 bases aligning to TRBD1. The length of the CDR3 is 16 residues. The V segment lost 3 bases and the J segment 4 bases; nucleotides outside the gene matches: 10. Germline V CDR1 and CDR2: KGHDR, SFDVKD. This CDR3 reads CATSDPRQGTGETQYF. In DNA, the CDR3 is TGTGCCACCAGTGATCCCCGACAGGGTACGGGAGAGACCCAGTACTTC.

The CDR3 nucleotides are TGTGCCAGCAGTTCTCTATTCCGGACAGGGGTGGGTTCACCCCTCCACTTT. Protein product: CASSSLFRTGVGSPLHF. V gene TRBV28 combines with J gene TRBJ1-6; 9 bases are a match to TRBD1. Germline assignment: CDR1 MDHEN and CDR2 SYDVKM. There are 17 residues in the CDR3. Trimming removed 4 bases from V and 9 bases from J; junction bases left unmatched: 13.

By its share, this clone is medium-sized. The V call is TRBV28, the J call TRBJ2-7, with D perhaps matching TRBD2 (6 bases). CDR1 and CDR2 from the germline V gene are MDHEN and SYDVKM. This CDR3 comprises 13 residues. V dropped 10 bases and J dropped 2 bases, with 15 bases sitting between them. The CDR3 DNA follows: TGTGCCACCCGACCCGGGAGAACCTACGAGCAGTACTTC. Its protein is CATRPGRTYEQYF. The complete variable domain, with remaining parts taken from reference TRBV28 and TRBJ2-7, reads DVKVTQSSRYLVKRTGEKVFLECVQDMDHENMFWYRQDPGLGLRLIYFSYDVKMKEKGDIPEGYSVSREKKERFSLILESASTNQTSMYLCATRPGRTYEQYFGPGTRLTVT.

This clone has a count of ten or more. The rearrangement links TRBV19 to TRBJ2-1; perhaps TRBD2 as D (7 bases). Germline loops: CDR1 LNHDA, CDR2 SQIVND (reference sequence). The germline V and J ends were trimmed by 3 bases and 0 bases, with 9 bases remaining between them. CDR3 length: 15 amino acids. CDR3 bases: TGTGCCAGTAGTATGGGGGGGCTCTCCTACAATGAGCAGTTCTTC. This translates into CASSMGGLSYNEQFF.

This clone was recorded many times. The V call is TRBV7-3, the J call TRBJ2-7, with TRBD1 identical over 7 bases. Germline V gene data show CDR1 as SGHTA and CDR2 as FQGTGA. With V trimmed by 5 bases and J by 0 bases, 7 bases remained unmatched. This CDR3 contains 15 residues. CDR3 sequence: CASSIDRVLSYEQYF. CDR3 DNA: TGTGCCAGCAGCATAGACAGGGTACTCTCCTACGAGCAGTACTTC.

There are many counts of this clone. The chain is built from TRBV18 and TRBJ2-3; unclear D gene. Looked up from germline, CDR1 is KGHSH and CDR2 is LQKENI. The ends were cut back, 0 bases at V and 2 bases at J, with 9 bases in the middle. The CDR3 runs 15 residues. Here the CDR3 reads CASSPPGQLTDTQYF. Written as DNA, the CDR3 is TGTGCCAGCTCACCACCAGGTCAACTCACAGATACGCAGTATTTT.

The chain combines TRBV3-1 with TRBJ1-3; D not resolved. This CDR3 region has 15 residues. Germline CDR1 reads LGHDT; CDR2 reads YNNKEL (reference sequence). V lost 1 base, J lost 0 bases, and 7 bases lay in between. The CDR3 nucleotides read TGTGCCAGCAGCCAAGCGGTCTTCTCTGGAAACACCATATATTTT. It codes for CASSQAVFSGNTIYF.

This clone was detected many times. V is TRBV19 and J is TRBJ1-1; 8 bases line up with TRBD1. Per germline, CDR1 LNHDA and CDR2 SQIVND (reference sequence). V shed 3 bases and J 4 bases; nucleotides not matched to a gene: 7. The CDR3 runs 15 residues. The CDR3 sequence is CASSIKWTGFTEAFF. The CDR3 nucleotides are TGTGCCAGTAGTATCAAATGGACAGGGTTCACTGAAGCTTTCTTT.

This sequence joins TRBV5-1 and TRBJ2-7; 7 bases align to TRBD1. The junction had 5 bases not matched to a gene; V was cut back by 1 base and J by 1 base. CDR1 SGHRS and CDR2 YFSETQ come from the germline V gene. The CDR3 covers 15 residues. The CDR3 loop is CASSLLAGGSYEQYF. The CDR3 bases are TGCGCCAGCAGCTTGCTCGCAGGGGGTTCCTACGAGCAGTACTTC.

This clone was counted at least ten times. V and J are TRBV2 and TRBJ2-7; D perhaps matches TRBD2 (5 bases). This CDR3 comprises 13 residues. Trimming removed 8 bases at V and 3 bases at J, with 14 bases between. Looked up from germline, CDR1 is SNHLY and CDR2 is FYNNEI. CDR3: CASLVAFGYEQYF. The CDR3 DNA sequence: TGTGCCAGCTTAGTAGCGTTCGGCTACGAGCAGTACTTC.

The rearrangement links TRBV13 to TRBJ2-7; D gene unclear. The V gene lost 4 bases and the J gene lost 3 bases, with 4 bases spanning the gap. The CDR3 has 11 amino acids. Germline V CDR1 and CDR2: PRHDT, FYEKMQ (reference sequence). The CDR3 loop reads CASSYGYEQYF. Written as DNA, the CDR3 is TGTGCCAGCAGCTATGGCTACGAGCAGTACTTC.

This clone is categorized as medium-sized. The CDR3 nucleotides read TGTGCCAGCAGTTACAGTGCAGCCTATACCTACGAGCAGTACTTC. Translated, it gives CASSYSAAYTYEQYF. The J gene is TRBJ2-7, the V gene TRBV6-5; D unclear. Germline CDR1 MNHEY, CDR2 SVGAGI. CDR3 length equals 15 residues. Trimming cost V 2 bases and J 2 bases, with 13 bases left between them.

Sample share makes this clone medium-sized. The rearrangement links TRBV20-1 to TRBJ2-7; D uncertain. CDR3 length equals 16 residues. The germline V gene has CDR1 DFQATT and CDR2 SNEGSKA (reference sequence). V lost 4 bases to trimming and J lost 0 bases, with 19 bases between them. This CDR3 reads CSANQWGTVLSYEQYF. CDR3 DNA sequence: TGCAGTGCTAACCAGTGGGGTACGGTCCTCTCCTACGAGCAGTACTTC.

At least ten counts were recorded for this clone. The rearrangement uses TRBV19 and TRBJ1-4, with a weak D call TRBD1 (5 bases). The CDR3 contains 14 residues. V was cut by 8 bases and J by 4 bases, with 14 bases left in between. Germline V lookup: CDR1 LNHDA, CDR2 SQIVND (reference sequence). The CDR3 DNA is TGTGCCAGTGATCAGGGTGGCAATAATGAAAAACTGTTTTTT. It encodes CASDQGGNNEKLFF.

The chain is built from TRBV6-2 or TRBV6-3 and TRBJ1-5; D is ambiguous. Germline V gene sequence: CDR1 MNHEY, CDR2 SVGEGT. The V and J ends lost 0 bases and 0 bases respectively, with 6 bases between them. The CDR3 is 15 amino acids. CDR3 in amino acids: CASSYSYYSNQPQHF. The CDR3 region has the DNA TGTGCCAGCAGTTACTCCTACTATAGCAATCAGCCCCAGCATTTT.